This T cell receptor beta chain was retrieved from a study of CD8 T cells in Susac syndrome. High-throughput TCR beta sequencing covered peripheral CD8+ and CD4+ T cells. TEMRA cells were enriched by FACS, and CD4+ and CD8+ T cells were negatively isolated. Trimming removed 9 bases from V and 3 bases from J; junction bases left unmatched: 4. This CDR3 is 13 amino acids long. Germline CDR1 and CDR2: MNHEY and SMNVEV (reference sequence). With random hexamers, reverse transcription was performed on 0.5 to 1 ug of RNA. With immunoSEQ multiplex PCR, TCR beta CDR3 was amplified across 54 Vbeta and 13 Jbeta. TCRdb re-derived calls from the immunoSEQ multiplex PCR reads in MiXCR, one entry per CDR3 protein. The data contain about 190,000 distinct CDR3 sequences, 85% to 95% of them seen just once; the ten biggest clones take up 0.1%.

Sequencing was carried out using CD4+ T cells from PBMCs. The TCR originated in a human donor in good health. The V call is TRBV27, the J call TRBJ1-5, with TRBD1 matching 8 bases. The CDR3: CASRDRNNQPQHF. CDR3 coding DNA: TGTGCCAGTCGGGACAGGAACAATCAGCCCCAGCATTTT.